A selection of T cell receptor beta chains follows, all from one sample in a study of CD8 T cells in ankylosing spondylitis. MiXCR, applied by TCRdb to the 5' RACE reads, yields one record per CDR3 protein. The sample lists hundreds of thousands of distinct CDR3 sequences; more than 25% were seen once. Specimen: blood, either unsorted or a sorted T cell fraction (not recorded which). These receptors were collected from a male donor with ankylosing spondylitis or in good health (not recorded which). CDR3s include the opening cysteine and the closing phenylalanine or tryptophan. D genes are given only for firm matches.

d_gene: NA
v_gene: TRBV27
j_gene: TRBJ2-7
CDR3aa: CASSSDRSSYEQYF

d_gene: TRBD2
v_gene: TRBV7-9
j_gene: TRBJ2-1
CDR3aa: CASSLLADYHYNEQFF

d_gene: TRBD1
v_gene: TRBV18
j_gene: TRBJ2-1
CDR3aa: CASSPPDGQATGNEQFF

d_gene: NA
v_gene: TRBV5-1
j_gene: TRBJ2-3
CDR3aa: CASSPSSRGVDTQYF

d_gene: NA
v_gene: TRBV20-1
j_gene: TRBJ2-5
CDR3aa: CSAEGRETQYF

d_gene: NA
v_gene: TRBV12-3/TRBV12-4
j_gene: TRBJ2-3
CDR3aa: CASRRGPDTQYF

d_gene: NA
v_gene: TRBV21-1
j_gene: TRBJ1-3
CDR3aa: CASTRGHSGNTIYF

d_gene: TRBD1
v_gene: TRBV27
j_gene: TRBJ1-1
CDR3aa: CASWTGAGTEAFF

d_gene: TRBD1
v_gene: TRBV15
j_gene: TRBJ1-2
CDR3aa: CATGTGGNYGYTF

d_gene: TRBD2
v_gene: TRBV7-9
j_gene: TRBJ2-5
CDR3aa: CASSPVGGGETQYF

d_gene: NA
v_gene: TRBV20-1
j_gene: TRBJ2-3
CDR3aa: CSASPVGASTDTQYF

d_gene: NA
v_gene: TRBV6-2/TRBV6-3
j_gene: TRBJ1-2
CDR3aa: CAAQSNYGYTF

d_gene: TRBD2
v_gene: TRBV5-1
j_gene: TRBJ2-7
CDR3aa: CASSAGTSYEQYF

d_gene: NA
v_gene: TRBV4-3
j_gene: TRBJ2-1
CDR3aa: CASSQTVASYNEQFF

d_gene: TRBD1
v_gene: TRBV5-1
j_gene: TRBJ1-5
CDR3aa: CASSPSTGGDQPQHF

d_gene: NA
v_gene: TRBV5-6
j_gene: TRBJ1-2
CDR3aa: CASSGERRANYGYTF

d_gene: TRBD2
v_gene: TRBV5-1
j_gene: TRBJ2-1
CDR3aa: CASSRIAGGSYNEQFF

d_gene: NA
v_gene: TRBV6-5
j_gene: TRBJ2-5
CDR3aa: CASSIVVGETQYF

d_gene: TRBD2
v_gene: TRBV29-1
j_gene: TRBJ2-2
CDR3aa: CSVGASGDNTGELFF

d_gene: TRBD2
v_gene: TRBV12-3/TRBV12-4
j_gene: TRBJ2-3
CDR3aa: CASTSAGGPDTQYF

d_gene: NA
v_gene: TRBV20-1
j_gene: TRBJ2-2
CDR3aa: CSALQFTGELFF

d_gene: NA
v_gene: TRBV3-1
j_gene: TRBJ2-5
CDR3aa: CASSRKETQYF

d_gene: NA
v_gene: TRBV7-2
j_gene: TRBJ2-3
CDR3aa: CASSLVVGLTDTQYF

d_gene: TRBD2
v_gene: TRBV7-2
j_gene: TRBJ2-7
CDR3aa: CASSLRGLAGGEQYF

d_gene: TRBD2
v_gene: TRBV18
j_gene: TRBJ2-7
CDR3aa: CASSPSSGLTYEQYF

d_gene: NA
v_gene: TRBV12-3/TRBV12-4
j_gene: TRBJ1-1
CDR3aa: CASSLRENTEAFF

d_gene: NA
v_gene: TRBV5-6
j_gene: TRBJ2-4
CDR3aa: CASSPTVAKNIQYF

d_gene: TRBD1
v_gene: TRBV12-3/TRBV12-4
j_gene: TRBJ1-1
CDR3aa: CASSPRQGAFGTEAFF